This T cell receptor beta chain came from a study of blood T cells in healthy people across ages. The study's findings and limits: Unsorted PBMCs prevented conclusive naive versus antigen-experienced comparison. Fewer expanded clones and more diversity marked long-lived versus aged donors.

The germline V gene has CDR1 DFQATT and CDR2 SNEGSKA (reference sequence). Losses at the gene ends were 6 bases for V and 4 bases for J; bases not matched to a gene: 7. There are 14 residues in the CDR3. Primers used in a second PCR of roughly 6 to 12 cycles were a sample-barcoded 5' primer and a J-beta primer mix. TCRdb used MiXCR to reprocess the 5' RACE reads, holding one entry per CDR3 protein. The repertoire holds about 1.6 million distinct CDR3 sequences, with 34% as singletons. In regard to this clonotype: Its antigen is currently unknown.

The sample consisted of blood. The chain employs TRBV20-1 and TRBJ2-7; 12 bases line up with TRBD2. The TCR comes from a woman aged 25 to 39 in good health. CDR3 sequence reads: CSARLAGDLYEQYF. The CDR3 nucleotides read TGCAGTGCAAGACTAGCGGGAGATCTATACGAGCAGTACTTC.